This TCR beta chain came from a study of T cells in localized non-small cell lung cancer. Findings and caveats of the study: Heterogeneity stays possible, as sequencing covered only one tumor region. Adjacent lung was found to contain a median around 58 of the top 100 tumor clones.

The CDR3 covers 16 residues. The V gene lost 1 base and the J gene lost 0 bases, with 7 bases spanning the gap. Per the germline V gene, CDR1 is SGHDN and CDR2 is FVKESK. The table came from immunoSEQ multiplex PCR; TCRdb's copy has only in-frame clones and leaves some out. The sample gives over a thousand clones, approximately 24% of which show up once; about 16% is in the top ten. This clone showed up just once. Its antigen is undetermined. The sampled adjacent lung lay at least 2 cm from the tumor margin and showed no atypia. This sequence was found in a female donor of 60 years or more with stage I squamous cell lung carcinoma. This chain links TRBV14 with TRBJ2-6; D is unclear. The material was normal lung tissue next to the tumor, obtained before any cancer treatment. The CDR3 DNA follows: TGTGCCAGCAGCCAAGTAAGGATCTCTGGGGCCAACGTCCTGACTTTC. Its protein product is CASSQVRISGANVLTF.